This T cell receptor beta chain was documented in a study of T cell responses to AZD1222 COVID-19 vaccine (dated by TCRdb to 2020 to 2022). As for the study more broadly: Because spike-specific TCR depth and breadth did not differ between the two schedules, AZD1222 recipients who got a second dose at roughly 4 weeks were pooled with those who got a second dose at roughly 12 weeks. Trial participants were enrolled by age into subgroups of 18-55, 56-69 and 70-plus years, and around 140, 26 and 57 TCR-sequenced participants, respectively, were included in these subgroups. TCR sequencing covered fewer than 250 trial participants: approximately 200 given two doses of AZD1222 and about 26 given two doses of MenACWY control vaccine.

Worth noting for this clone: Its antigen is unknown. Base qualities are not provided; no much larger clone lies one nucleotide away.

This specimen's time point label, interpreted: baseline before first vaccination. Vaccinee samples were obtained from the UK trials COV001 and COV002, which included a single-blind randomized controlled phase 2/3 trial of AZD1222 (ChAdOx1 nCoV-19) in healthy adults. Trial participant PBMC samples were collected at day 0 and day 28 after the second dose for TCRbeta chain sequencing. Summary of the overall study and its limitations: Most participants were white British and females outnumbered males, and the authors suggested that clonal diversity may have been underestimated. No day 14 peak-response samples were available, so repertoires were characterized only after the peak T cell response. The whole spike protein was spanned by vaccine-associated CD4 TCRs, and dominant responses were seen in regions 160-218 and 743-854. After two AZD1222 doses, both the breadth and the depth of spike-specific TCRs were significantly higher than at day 0 and than in MenACWY recipients. Epitopes outside the regions mutated in the B.1.351 and B.1.1.7 variants were reportedly recognized by nearly half of the unique spike-specific TCRs. Only a handful of AZD1222 recipients were SARS-CoV-2 seropositive at baseline, limiting conclusions about previously exposed vaccinees. In the small 56-69-year group, the increase in depth fell short of significance, most likely because of low power.

The CDR3 regions of human TCRbeta chains were analyzed by immunosequencing. The paper's processing steps were these. Repertoire TCRs were checked for matches against a reference library of SARS-CoV-2-specific TCRs that had been generated using the MIRA antigen-specificity platform. Breadth was defined as the fraction of unique TCRs that were SARS-CoV-2-associated, and depth was defined as the fraction of total T cells that were SARS-CoV-2-associated. Each spike-specific TCR was assigned to its reactive spike region and to a CD4 or CD8 class using the MIRA data. Log10-transformed breadth and depth values were compared by one-way ANOVA with Sidak's multiple comparisons tests. TCRdb mirrors the immuneACCESS table, restricted to in-frame sequences. Some clones are absent from its copies; in checked studies, under half trace to an unresolved V gene, and the reason for the others is unknown. The V and J calls and clone size are taken from that table; D and trimming were inferred from the DNA. In this sample the table shows about 130,000 clones, roughly nine tenths of which occur a single time. The ten largest account for roughly 6.3% of the sample.

From its cysteine to its phenylalanine, the CDR3 spans 15 amino acids. CDR3 DNA only is kept here, 45 bases in frame from base 1. V loses 3 bases of germline sequence and J loses 8 bases, and the interval between the two ends is 15 bases. Per the germline V gene, SGHRS is the CDR1 and YFSETQ is the CDR2. This receptor was obtained from an adult in good health. The sequencing here drew on peripheral blood, taken on day 0 of AZD1222 vaccination. Recombination linked TRBV5-1 to TRBJ1-6; TRBD1 could be the D gene, as 5 bases match. In nucleotides, the sequence is TGCGCCAGCAGCTCGGCCGGGACCCAGGATTCACCCCTCCACTTT. Its protein product is CASSSAGTQDSPLHF.